This record covers a single T cell receptor (beta chain). These data originate in a study of blood T cell repertoires in COVID-19. Study-wide context: T cells, B-cell-depleted T cells, or PBMCs provided the cDNA or gDNA that served as material.

The CDR3 length is 14 residues. Germline CDR1 LNHDA, CDR2 SQIVND (reference sequence). Trimming took off 1 base at V and 4 bases at J, with 8 bases between the two ends. Original methodology: It was from reference gene primer amplification that nucleated cell counts were estimated. Assay: immunoSEQ multiplex PCR; the TCRdb copy retains only in-frame clones and omits some. V, J and clone size were drawn from that table, and D and trimming were deduced from the DNA. The sample records approximately 3,600 clones, about 85% being singletons. The chain couples TRBV19 to TRBJ1-5; D gene uncertain. Sample: peripheral blood. The clonotype originates from a human donor in a cohort sampled during active COVID-19. The CDR3: CASSIVVANQPQHF. CDR3 DNA: TGTGCCAGTAGTATAGTAGTCGCGAATCAGCCCCAGCATTTT.